What follows are 30 T cell receptor beta chains derived from one specimen sequenced in a study of Graves' ophthalmopathy and Graves' hyperthyroidism (dated by TCRdb to between 2018 and 2020). Sequencer: Illumina HiSeq 2000. TCR beta CDR3 regions were amplified from RNA transcripts for repertoire sequencing. The first round of RT-PCR was done with HTBI primers and the Qiagen OneStep RT-PCR kit, and was followed by a second round of multiplex PCR, then size selection and purification. TCRdb itself trimmed the public reads at Q25 with fastp, ran MiXCR and retained productive beta chains. Rows with one shared CDR3 protein collapse into an entry with the most common genes and DNA. The sample contains roughly 51,000 distinct CDR3 sequences, around 45% of them found a single time. Of the sample, about 24% is held by the ten largest clones. Material: peripheral blood. The receptors shown here come from an adult man with Graves' ophthalmopathy.

This clonotype showed up just a few times. The J gene is TRBJ1-5, the V gene TRBV19; the D is unclear. CDR3 length: 13 residues. Deletions cut 5 bases from V and 0 bases from J, with 5 bases between. CDR1 is LNHDA, CDR2 SQIVND, per germline (reference sequence). The CDR3 nucleotides are TGTGCCAGTAGTGATAATAGCAATCAGCCCCAGCATTTT. Translating gives CASSDNSNQPQHF.

This chain joins TRBV25-1 and TRBJ2-7, with a tentative D call TRBD2 (5 bases). This CDR3 has 14 residues. The V gene lost 4 bases and the J gene lost 5 bases, with 15 bases spanning the gap. Germline CDR1 MGHDK, CDR2 SYGVNS. CDR3: CASSARGRVDEQYF. The CDR3, as DNA: TGTGCCAGCAGTGCTAGAGGGAGAGTCGACGAGCAGTACTTC.

This clonotype was detected many times. CDR3 in amino acids: CASSLGGQGGLYGYTF. CDR3 coding DNA: TGTGCCAGCAGCTTGGGGGGACAGGGGGGACTCTATGGCTACACCTTC. This chain uses TRBV5-6 with TRBJ1-2, with 11 positions matching TRBD1. From germline, CDR1 is SGHDT and CDR2 YYEEEE. There are 16 residues in the CDR3. The V segment lost 0 bases and the J segment 4 bases; nucleotides outside the gene matches: 5.

This clonotype was picked up many times. This chain uses TRBV11-2 with TRBJ2-1; no clear D. CDR3 size: 13 residues. V gave up 4 bases and J gave up 5 bases, with 9 bases separating them. CDR1 SGHAT and CDR2 FQNNGV come from the germline V gene. Written as DNA, the CDR3 is TGTGCCAGCAGCTCGTTGAGAAACAATGAGCAGTTCTTC. This codes for CASSSLRNNEQFF.

This clonotype was found many times. With a much larger clone just one base away, this may be a read error. The chain is built from TRBV20-1 and TRBJ2-7, with 10 bases matching TRBD1. Looked up from germline, CDR1 is DFQATT and CDR2 is SNEGSKA (reference sequence). Trimming removed 0 bases from V and 4 bases from J; junction bases left unmatched: 9. The CDR3 totals 16 residues. CDR3 DNA: TGCAGTGCTAGAGATGGCGGGACAGGGGTTGTATACGAGCAGTACTTC. Its translation is CSARDGGTGVVYEQYF.

This clonotype was seen more than once but under ten times. CDR3 loop: CSARGLAEYNEQFF. Here the CDR3 DNA reads TGCAGTGCTAGAGGACTAGCGGAATACAATGAGCAGTTCTTC. The J gene is TRBJ2-1, the V gene TRBV20-1; the match to TRBD2 covers 9 bases. The CDR3 is 14 residues long. After removal of 1 base from V and 4 bases from J, the junction contained 2 bases not matched to a gene. Per the germline V gene, CDR1 is DFQATT and CDR2 is SNEGSKA (reference sequence).

This sequence joins TRBV12-3 or TRBV12-4 and TRBJ2-7; TRBD1 might be the D (5 bases). The CDR3 runs to 11 residues. Trimming removed 5 bases from V and 5 bases from J, with 7 bases in between. CDR3 sequence reads: CASSPRDEQYF. The DNA for the CDR3 is TGTGCCAGCAGTCCCAGGGACGAGCAGTACTTC.

The J gene is TRBJ2-7, the V gene TRBV5-4; maybe TRBD1 (6 bases). Germline V gene sequence: CDR1 SGHNT, CDR2 YYREEE (reference sequence). The length of the CDR3 is 15 residues. V lost 5 bases, J lost 3 bases, and 18 bases lay in between. This CDR3 is CASSLQGGGHYEQYF. CDR3 sequence (DNA): TGTGCCAGCAGTTTACAGGGTGGCGGACACTACGAGCAGTACTTC.

This clonotype was counted at least ten times. The chain carries TRBV5-1 and TRBJ2-7; D may be TRBD1 (5 bases). Germline-derived CDR1 and CDR2 are SGHRS and YFSETQ. CDR3 length: 14 residues. V shed 0 bases and J shed 2 bases, with 9 bases lying between them. The CDR3 DNA follows: TGCGCCAGCAGCTTGGCCGCAGGGACCTACGAGCAGTACTTC. It is translated as CASSLAAGTYEQYF.

The rearrangement joins TRBV20-1 to TRBJ2-5, with 15 nucleotides matching TRBD2. Germline V gives CDR1 DFQATT, CDR2 SNEGSKA (reference sequence). This CDR3 is built from 15 residues. With 6 bases clipped from V and 7 bases from J, the junction kept 9 bases outside the gene matches. The CDR3 region has the DNA TGCAGTGCCCGACCCAGGACTAGCGGGGGGGGGACCCAGTACTTC. Amino acid sequence: CSARPRTSGGGTQYF.

This clonotype was seen a few times. The V gene is TRBV27, the J gene TRBJ2-7; 8 bases are a match to TRBD1. Per germline, CDR1 MNHEY and CDR2 SMNVEV (reference sequence). The CDR3 contains 17 residues. With 0 bases clipped from V and 3 bases from J, the junction kept 10 bases outside the gene matches. The CDR3 sequence is CASSLSPRTGWGYEQYF. As DNA, the CDR3 is TGTGCCAGCAGTTTATCCCCTCGGACAGGGTGGGGCTACGAGCAGTACTTC.

This chain uses TRBV20-1 with TRBJ2-2; 8 bases fit TRBD2. V lost 3 bases and J lost 5; bases outside the gene matches: 14. This CDR3 region has 17 residues. Looked up from germline, CDR1 is DFQATT and CDR2 is SNEGSKA (reference sequence). CDR3 loop: CSASYPGGESRTGELFF. CDR3 DNA: TGCAGTGCTAGTTACCCCGGGGGGGAATCTAGGACCGGGGAGCTGTTTTTT.

V is TRBV20-1 and J is TRBJ2-1; no reliable D call. Between the trimmed V and J ends, which lost 6 bases and 9 bases, there was a span of 12 bases. The CDR3 length is 11 residues. Looked up from germline, CDR1 is DFQATT and CDR2 is SNEGSKA (reference sequence). DNA for the CDR3: TGCAGTGCCCATAAGTCGATTGAGCAGTTCTTC. This translates into CSAHKSIEQFF.

The rearrangement joins TRBV20-1 to TRBJ2-7; unclear D gene. Trimming cost V 5 bases and J 6 bases, with 8 bases left between them. The CDR3 sequence is 10 residues long. CDR1 and CDR2 (germline): DFQATT, SNEGSKA (reference sequence). The CDR3 coding sequence is TGCAGTGCTTCCGGCGGCGAGCAGTACTTC. This encodes CSASGGEQYF.

Here the CDR3 DNA reads TGTGCCAGCAGTTACGTAACTAGCGGGAGGGCGGTAGATACGCAGTATTTT. This gives the protein CASSYVTSGRAVDTQYF. The rearrangement links TRBV6-1 to TRBJ2-3; 13 bases are shared with TRBD2. This CDR3 region has 17 residues. The V gene's germline CDR1 is MNHNS and CDR2 SASEGT. V lost 5 bases to trimming and J lost 5 bases; unmatched junction nucleotides: 10.

J is TRBJ2-5 and V is TRBV19; D call uncertain. The V end lost 3 bases, the J end lost 1 base, and 6 bases lay between the germline ends. The CDR3 has 13 residues. Germline CDR1 is LNHDA and CDR2 is SQIVND (reference sequence). The DNA for the CDR3 is TGTGCCAGTAGTATCAGACTCCAAGAGACCCAGTACTTC. Translating it yields CASSIRLQETQYF.

The chain employs TRBV6-5 and TRBJ1-5; unclear D gene. Trimming cost V 11 bases and J 0 bases, with 32 bases left between them. CDR3 length equals 20 residues. The germline gives CDR1 MNHEY, CDR2 SVGAGI. The CDR3 loop reads CAGTRHGSPAAHHSNQPQHF. DNA for the CDR3: TGTGCCGGCACCCGGCACGGTTCTCCCGCCGCCCACCATAGCAATCAGCCCCAGCATTTT.

This clonotype was counted ten times or more. The chain is built from TRBV5-1 and TRBJ2-3; TRBD2 matches at 12 bases. The germline CDR1 and CDR2 sequences are SGHRS and YFSETQ. The CDR3 is made up of 16 amino acids. Germline trimming cut 4 bases from V and 6 bases from J; bases unmatched to any gene: 9. CDR3 residues: CASSPLAGGPGDTQYF. CDR3 nucleotides: TGCGCCAGCAGCCCTCTAGCGGGAGGGCCAGGGGATACGCAGTATTTT. The full variable domain, in which reference TRBV5-1 and TRBJ2-3 provide the parts outside the CDR3, is KAGVTQTPRYLIKTRGQQVTLSCSPISGHRSVSWYQQTPGQGLQFLFEYFSETQRNKGNFPGRFSGRQFSNSRSEMNVSTLELGDSALYLCASSPLAGGPGDTQYFGPGTRLTVL.

This clonotype has ten or more counts. This rearrangement joins TRBV5-1 to TRBJ1-2; D is unclear. CDR1 is SGHRS, CDR2 YFSETQ, per germline. Trimming removed 4 bases at V and 6 bases at J, with 13 bases between. CDR3 length equals 13 residues. CDR3 sequence reads: CASSPGDWDGYTF. CDR3 in DNA: TGCGCCAGCAGCCCGGGCGATTGGGATGGCTACACCTTC.

The table lists this clonotype with a count of one. The junction differs from germline at one of its ends, possibly a read error. V is TRBV19 and J is TRBJ2-1, with a weak D call TRBD2 (5 bases). CDR3 length: 12 amino acids. The germline V gene has CDR1 LNHDA and CDR2 SQIVND (reference sequence). CDR3 nucleotides: TGTGCCAGTAGTTCGCCCCACGGGGAGCAGTCCTTC. Amino acids: CASSSPHGEQSF.

The V and J genes are TRBV7-4 and TRBJ2-1, with TRBD2 matching over 10 bases. Germline CDR1 is SGHVT and CDR2 is SQSDAQ. V lost 5 bases, J lost 5 bases, and 12 bases stayed unmatched. This CDR3 has 17 amino acids. The CDR3 is CASSQGPGTSDNNEQFF. The CDR3 DNA is TGTGCCAGCAGCCAAGGACCCGGGACTAGCGACAACAATGAGCAGTTCTTC. Based on the CDR3 plus reference TRBV7-4 and TRBJ2-1, the full variable domain is GAGVSQSPRYKVAKRGRDVALRCDSISGHVTLYWYRQTLGQGSEVLTYSQSDAQRDKSGRPSGRFSAERPERSVSTLKIQRTEQGDSAVYLCASSQGPGTSDNNEQFFGPGTRLTVL.

Concerning this clonotype: Germline is not matched at one junction end, which may reflect a read error. The chain couples TRBV29-1 to TRBJ2-5, with TRBD2 as a possible D gene (5 bases). This CDR3 contains 11 residues. Per germline, CDR1 SQVTM and CDR2 ANQGSEA. The CDR3 DNA reads TGCAGCGTAACGGAATGGGAGACCCTGTACTTC. Translating gives CSVTEWETLYF.

V is TRBV9 and J is TRBJ2-4, with D perhaps matching TRBD1 (6 bases). This CDR3 spans 17 amino acids. With 0 bases removed from V and 0 bases from J, the gap between germline ends came to 13 bases. The V gene's germline CDR1 is SGDLS and CDR2 YYNGEE. The CDR3 DNA sequence: TGTGCCAGCAGCGTAGGAGGGGACACCTTAGCCAAAAACATTCAGTACTTC. This codes for CASSVGGDTLAKNIQYF.

This clonotype was picked up a small number of times. The chain carries TRBV5-6 and TRBJ2-7; a weak D match, TRBD1 (5 bases). Germline V CDR1 and CDR2: SGHDT, YYEEEE. CDR3 length: 14 amino acids. Trimming shortened V by 0 bases and J by 4 bases, and 11 bases separated the two germline ends. The CDR3 region has the DNA TGTGCCAGCAGCTTGGCCGAACAGGAGTACGAGCAGTACTTC. Translation gives CASSLAEQEYEQYF. The complete variable domain, with remaining parts taken from reference TRBV5-6 and TRBJ2-7, reads DAGVTQSPTHLIKTRGQQVTLRCSPKSGHDTVSWYQQALGQGPQFIFQYYEEEERQRGNFPDRFSGHQFPNYSSELNVNALLLGDSALYLCASSLAEQEYEQYFGPGTRLTVT.

At least ten counts were recorded for this clonotype. The rearrangement uses TRBV7-8 and TRBJ2-7, with TRBD2 matching 13 bases. Trimming cost V 4 bases and J 4 bases; bases outside gene matches: 4. CDR1 and CDR2 (germline): SGHVS, FQNEAQ. The CDR3 length is 15 residues. CDR3 sequence (DNA): TGTGCCAGCAGCTGGACTAGCGGGAGAGGGTACGAGCAGTACTTC. It translates to CASSWTSGRGYEQYF.

By share, this clonotype counts as medium-sized. The CDR3 coding sequence is TGCAGTGCCAATAACGGGAGGGCCTACGAGCAGTACTTC. This codes for CSANNGRAYEQYF. This chain links TRBV20-1 with TRBJ2-7, with 8 bases fitting TRBD2. The V gene's germline CDR1 is DFQATT and CDR2 SNEGSKA (reference sequence). The CDR3 has 13 residues. V trimming: 6 bases; J trimming: 2 bases; junction bases outside the gene matches: 6.

This clonotype was seen many times. The chain couples TRBV5-1 to TRBJ2-7; D tentatively reads TRBD1 or TRBD2 (5 bases each). Trimming removed 0 bases from V and 5 bases from J, with 12 bases in between. The CDR3 has 14 residues. Germline lookup yields CDR1 SGHRS and CDR2 YFSETQ. The CDR3 loop reads CASSLDGTLDEQYF. The DNA of the CDR3 is TGCGCCAGCAGCTTGGATGGGACCCTTGACGAGCAGTACTTC. Supplemented by reference TRBV5-1 and TRBJ2-7, the full variable domain reads KAGVTQTPRYLIKTRGQQVTLSCSPISGHRSVSWYQQTPGQGLQFLFEYFSETQRNKGNFPGRFSGRQFSNSRSEMNVSTLELGDSALYLCASSLDGTLDEQYFGPGTRLTVT.

CDR3 DNA sequence: TGCAGTGCTAGACTTGCTAGCGGAAACACCGGGGAGCTGTTTTTT. It specifies CSARLASGNTGELFF. The V call is TRBV20-1, the J call TRBJ2-2; 7 nucleotides agree with TRBD2. The germline V gene encodes CDR1 DFQATT and CDR2 SNEGSKA (reference sequence). CDR3 length: 15 residues. J lost 2 bases, V lost 2 bases, and 5 bases had no gene match.

This clonotype turned up a few times. The chain uses TRBV20-1 and TRBJ1-1; D is perhaps TRBD1 (5 bases). V was clipped by 6 bases and J by 10 bases, with 15 bases between them. This CDR3 has 11 residues. CDR1 DFQATT and CDR2 SNEGSKA come from the germline V gene (reference sequence). CDR3 in DNA: TGCAGTGCAATGGGACTAGCGGGAGCTTTCTTT. This translates into CSAMGLAGAFF.

This clonotype was detected only once. The CDR3 nucleotides are TGTGCCAGCAGCGGGGCAGGGGGACCTGGAAACGAGCAGTACTTC. Amino acids: CASSGAGGPGNEQYF. The chain carries TRBV7-3 and TRBJ2-1; TRBD1 matches at 7 bases. The last part of the DNA fits TRBJ2-7 better; the J call may be wrong. This CDR3 comprises 15 residues. CDR1 SGHTA and CDR2 FQGTGA come from the germline V gene.